This entry concerns a single T cell receptor (beta chain). Its matching antigen is unknown. Produced via immunoSEQ multiplex PCR; TCRdb's table is partial and in-frame only. The sample holds about 100,000 clones, less than 90% seen once. This record comes from a study of T cell responses to AZD1222 COVID-19 vaccine. Study-wide findings and caveats: Of spike-specific TCRs, nearly half reportedly target regions left unmutated in variants. Donors in the cohort were predominantly white British and more often female, and clonal diversity was possibly underestimated.

This receptor was obtained from an adult in good health. The material sequenced was peripheral blood, taken on day 0 of AZD1222 vaccination.

CDR3 in amino acids: CASSTYGGGTGELFF. In DNA form, the CDR3 reads TGTGCCAGCAGCACGTATGGAGGGGGGACCGGGGAGCTGTTTTTT. The gene calls are TRBV9 and TRBJ2-2; D might be TRBD1 or TRBD2, each matching 6 bases. With 4 bases removed from V and 5 bases from J, the gap between germline ends came to 15 bases. The CDR3 covers 15 residues. Germline assignment: CDR1 SGDLS and CDR2 YYNGEE. Looking up the rest from reference TRBV9 and TRBJ2-2 gives the full variable domain: DSGVTQTPKHLITATGQRVTLRCSPRSGDLSVYWYQQSLDQGLQFLIQYYNGEERAKGNILERFSAQQFPDLHSELNLSSLELGDSALYFCASSTYGGGTGELFFGEGSRLTVL.